The next 18 T cell receptor beta chains were all read from a single sample in a study of T cells in Graves' hyperthyroidism and ophthalmopathy. TCR beta CDR3 sequences were amplified from RNA transcripts. The TCR CDR3 was amplified in a first-round RT-PCR using the HTBI primer set. MiXCR, run by TCRdb on the multiplex PCR reads, gives a single entry per CDR3 protein. The sample has a few hundred thousand distinct CDR3 sequences, approximately 14% seen once. The sample taken for sequencing was blood. All receptors come from a woman in her sixties or seventies with Graves' ophthalmopathy.

This clonotype was seen many times. The rearrangement uses TRBV2 and TRBJ1-5, with 7 bases lining up with TRBD1. The V gene's germline CDR1 is SNHLY and CDR2 FYNNEI. The junction had 8 bases not matched to a gene; V was cut back by 6 bases and J by 6 bases. The CDR3 is made up of 14 amino acids. CDR3 residues: CASSTDRVGQPQHF. For the CDR3, the DNA is TGTGCCAGCAGCACTGACAGGGTTGGTCAGCCCCAGCATTTT. The full variable domain, rest sourced from reference TRBV2 and TRBJ1-5, is EPEVTQTPSHQVTQMGQEVILRCVPISNHLYFYWYRQILGQKVEFLVSFYNNEISEKSEIFDDQFSVERPDGSNFTLKIRSTKLEDSAMYFCASSTDRVGQPQHFGDGTRLSIL.

This clonotype was picked up many times. The chain uses TRBV28 and TRBJ2-7; either TRBD1 or TRBD2 may fit D (5 bases each). Between the trimmed V and J ends, which lost 6 bases and 0 bases, there was a span of 15 bases. This CDR3 contains 15 residues. Germline V lookup: CDR1 MDHEN, CDR2 SYDVKM. The DNA for the CDR3 is TGTGCCAGCAGCCCCCCGGGGCAGAGCTCCTACGAGCAGTACTTC. The encoded protein is CASSPPGQSSYEQYF.

This clonotype showed up many times. The gene calls are TRBV10-3 and TRBJ2-5, with D maybe TRBD2 (6 bases). Trimming removed 6 bases at V and 4 bases at J, with 12 bases between. CDR1 and CDR2 (germline): ENHRY, SYGVKD. This CDR3 has 13 amino acids. CDR3 sequence: CAISRETAETQYF. The CDR3 bases are TGTGCCATCAGCCGGGAGACAGCAGAGACCCAGTACTTC.

This clonotype appeared a single time. V and J are TRBV6-1 and TRBJ2-5; D gene ambiguous. This CDR3 region has 14 residues. Trimming cost V 6 bases and J 1 base, with 12 bases left between them. Germline V gene lookup returns CDR1 MNHNS and CDR2 SASEGT. The DNA of the CDR3 is TGTGCCAGCAGGCTTGGGCGCCTCCAAGAGACCCAGTACTTC. Its translation is CASRLGRLQETQYF.

This clonotype showed up many times. V is TRBV20-1 and J is TRBJ2-5, with D possibly matching TRBD2 (5 bases). Between the trimmed V and J ends, which lost 6 bases and 5 bases, there was a span of 16 bases. CDR3 length: 13 amino acids. Germline-derived CDR1 and CDR2 are DFQATT and SNEGSKA (reference sequence). The CDR3 is CSAVGLGVETQYF. DNA for the CDR3: TGCAGTGCGGTGGGTCTGGGAGTGGAGACCCAGTACTTC.

This sequence joins TRBV19 and TRBJ2-5, with 7 bases aligning to TRBD1. This CDR3 has 14 residues. Germline CDR1 reads LNHDA; CDR2 reads SQIVND (reference sequence). The V gene end was trimmed by 5 bases and the J gene end by 4 bases; junction bases not matched to a gene: 7. The CDR3 loop is CASSVTGQLETQYF. CDR3 bases: TGTGCCAGTAGTGTAACGGGACAGCTAGAGACCCAGTACTTC.

This chain joins TRBV6-2 or TRBV6-3 and TRBJ1-5, with 7 bases fitting TRBD1. CDR3 length: 14 residues. J lost 6 bases, V lost 6 bases, and 8 bases had no gene match. CDR1 is MNHEY, CDR2 SVGEGT, per germline. CDR3 sequence reads: CASSRTGSTQPQHF. CDR3 in DNA: TGTGCCAGCAGCCGGACAGGCTCTACTCAGCCCCAGCATTTT.

This clonotype was found a few times. V is TRBV6-2 or TRBV6-3 and J is TRBJ1-4, with 10 positions matching TRBD1. This CDR3 is built from 14 residues. V shed 6 bases and J 5 bases; nucleotides not matched to a gene: 3. Germline V gene lookup returns CDR1 MNHEY and CDR2 SVGEGT. The CDR3 DNA reads as TGTGCCAGCAGCGACAGGGGGCGGAATGAAAAACTGTTTTTT. This codes for CASSDRGRNEKLFF.

The CDR3 reads CASSPRDRSPLHF. For the CDR3, the DNA is TGTGCCAGCAGCCCACGGGACAGGTCACCCCTCCACTTT. The chain employs TRBV7-8 and TRBJ1-6; 8 bases line up with TRBD1. The CDR3 totals 13 residues. Germline values: CDR1 SGHVS, CDR2 FQNEAQ. Losses at the gene ends were 5 bases for V and 10 bases for J; bases not matched to a gene: 4.

The gene calls are TRBV6-1 and TRBJ2-1; no clear D. Trimming pared 6 bases from V and 6 bases from J, leaving 18 bases between. The CDR3 covers 15 residues. CDR1 is MNHNS and CDR2 is SASEGT in the germline V gene. This CDR3 reads CASRLRASVGNEQFF. The CDR3 DNA is TGTGCCAGCAGGCTCCGGGCCTCAGTCGGCAATGAGCAGTTCTTC.

This clonotype was detected ten times or more. The CDR3 DNA follows: TGTGCCAGCAGCCAAGATCTAGCAGGGGAGACCCAGTACTTC. As protein: CASSQDLAGETQYF. The chain combines TRBV3-1 with TRBJ2-5; the D call may be TRBD1 or TRBD2 (5 bases each). V lost 0 bases and J 5 bases, leaving 10 bases between the germline ends. Germline V gene data show CDR1 as LGHDT and CDR2 as YNNKEL (reference sequence). CDR3 size: 14 residues.

This clonotype was seen a few times. The chain employs TRBV5-1 and TRBJ2-7; TRBD2 matches at 9 bases. Germline values: CDR1 SGHRS, CDR2 YFSETQ. Germline trimming cut 6 bases from V and 4 bases from J; bases unmatched to any gene: 8. CDR3 length: 14 amino acids. CDR3 bases: TGCGCCAGCATGGAGACTAGCGGAACATACGAGCAGTACTTC. Protein sequence: CASMETSGTYEQYF.

J is TRBJ2-7 and V is TRBV2; D possibly matches TRBD1 or TRBD2 (6 bases each). This CDR3 is built from 16 residues. CDR1 is SNHLY and CDR2 is FYNNEI in the germline V gene. Trimming took 7 bases from V and 1 from J, leaving 20 bases between them. The CDR3 DNA reads as TGTGCCAGCATCTTATTTATAGGGGGAGGATCCTACGAGCAGTACTTC. Protein product: CASILFIGGGSYEQYF.

The V and J genes are TRBV4-1 and TRBJ2-2, with D possibly being TRBD1 or TRBD2 (5 bases each). V lost 4 bases and J lost 0, with 12 bases in between. The CDR3 extends over 16 amino acids. Germline V gene sequence: CDR1 MGHRA, CDR2 YSYEKL. The CDR3 reads CASSPTGAPNTGELFF. Written as DNA, the CDR3 is TGCGCCAGCAGCCCCACCGGGGCGCCGAACACCGGGGAGCTGTTTTTT.

This clonotype was observed many times. The J gene is TRBJ2-5, the V gene TRBV20-1, with TRBD1 identical over 11 bases. Trimming removed 3 bases from V and 1 base from J; junction bases left unmatched: 7. Germline CDR1 reads DFQATT; CDR2 reads SNEGSKA (reference sequence). The CDR3 consists of 16 residues. CDR3 sequence (DNA): TGCAGTGCTAGTCTTAGGACAGGGGGCCGCCAAGAGACCCAGTACTTC. It encodes CSASLRTGGRQETQYF.

The chain uses TRBV20-1 and TRBJ2-1; 10 nucleotides agree with TRBD2. This CDR3 comprises 17 residues. Unmatched junction bases numbered 13, after V lost 1 base and J lost 7 bases. Germline loops: CDR1 DFQATT, CDR2 SNEGSKA (reference sequence). CDR3 loop: CSARGLSGRAGKNEQFF. The CDR3 DNA follows: TGCAGTGCTAGAGGGCTCAGCGGGAGGGCGGGCAAAAATGAGCAGTTCTTC.

A note on this clonotype: This could be a read error, since a much larger clone is one nucleotide away. The V and J genes are TRBV2 and TRBJ1-2, with a weak D call TRBD1 (5 bases). CDR1 SNHLY and CDR2 FYNNEI come from the germline V gene. V gave up 4 bases and J gave up 8 bases, with 14 bases separating them. CDR3 length: 13 residues. The CDR3 DNA reads TGTGCCAGCAGTGGGGGCGGACTTGGGGGCTACACCTTC. The encoded protein is CASSGGGLGGYTF.

The V gene is TRBV27, the J gene TRBJ2-3; D is unclear. The germline V gene has CDR1 MNHEY and CDR2 SMNVEV (reference sequence). V lost 6 bases and J lost 7, with 14 bases in between. The CDR3 totals 13 residues. Here the CDR3 DNA reads TGTGCCAGCAGCCCCCCAACGGGCTATACGCAGTATTTT. Its protein is CASSPPTGYTQYF.